Below are 8 T cell receptor beta chains sequenced from a single sample in a study of breast tumors, draining lymph nodes, adjacent tissues. Samples came from axillary lymph nodes draining the breast cancer. TCRdb processed the multiplex PCR reads anew with MiXCR; each CDR3 protein has one entry. The data show about 140,000 distinct CDR3 sequences, approximately 20% seen once. Sequencing was done on a sample of axillary lymph node tissue. These receptors all stem from a female donor with breast cancer. Some clones in this sample may be carry-over from other donors' samples.

This clonotype was detected only a few times. A single base separates this from a much larger clone, so it may be a read error. The genes are TRBV12-3 or TRBV12-4 and TRBJ2-5, with D possibly being TRBD1 or TRBD2 (6 bases each). The CDR3 spans 12 residues. CDR3 sequence (DNA): TGTGCCAGCAGCCCGAGGGGGGTAAACCAGTGCTTC. Its protein is CASSPRGVNQCF.

This clonotype has a count of ten or more. The CDR3 region is CASSFASLGSYEQYF. Written as DNA, the CDR3 is TGTGCCAGCAGTTTTGCTTCTTTGGGCTCCTACGAGCAGTACTTC. The chain uses TRBV12-3 or TRBV12-4 and TRBJ2-7; D remains ambiguous. Deletions cut 3 bases from V and 0 bases from J, with 12 bases between. This CDR3 comprises 15 residues.

This clonotype has a count of ten or more. The rearrangement joins TRBV5-1 to TRBJ2-1, with 7 bases aligning to TRBD2. Losses at the gene ends were 7 bases for V and 5 bases for J; bases not matched to a gene: 12. This CDR3 spans 15 amino acids. In germline, CDR1 is SGHRS, CDR2 YFSETQ. CDR3 residues: CASGAWAGVHNEQFF. Here the CDR3 DNA reads TGCGCCAGCGGTGCCTGGGCGGGAGTCCACAATGAGCAGTTCTTC.

This clonotype was seen ten or more times. This chain joins TRBV6-6 and TRBJ2-7; TRBD2 is a possible D gene (7 bases). V shed 11 bases and J shed 2 bases, with 22 bases lying between them. CDR1 and CDR2 (germline): MNHNY, SVGAGI (reference sequence). The CDR3 has 15 residues. CDR3 DNA sequence: TGTGCCTCCGCCTGGGGGAGGGGGTTCACCTACGAGCAGTACTTC. This gives the protein CASAWGRGFTYEQYF.

The rearrangement uses TRBV20-1 and TRBJ2-7, with 9 positions matching TRBD2. CDR1 and CDR2 (germline): DFQATT, SNEGSKA (reference sequence). The V segment lost 0 bases and the J segment 2 bases; nucleotides outside the gene matches: 5. This CDR3 region has 15 residues. The CDR3 region is CSARDATSGAYEQYF. The CDR3 DNA sequence: TGCAGTGCTAGAGATGCGACTAGCGGAGCCTACGAGCAGTACTTC.

This chain links TRBV19 with TRBJ2-2; D possibly uses TRBD1 or TRBD2 (6 bases each). V was clipped by 3 bases and J by 6 bases, with 14 bases between them. Germline CDR1 LNHDA, CDR2 SQIVND (reference sequence). CDR3 size: 15 residues. The chain's CDR3 is CASSIVRGRPGELFF. DNA for the CDR3: TGTGCCAGTAGTATCGTTAGGGGGAGGCCCGGGGAGCTGTTTTTT. Complete variable domain (other parts from reference TRBV19 and TRBJ2-2): DGGITQSPKYLFRKEGQNVTLSCEQNLNHDAMYWYRQDPGQGLRLIYYSQIVNDFQKGDIAEGYSVSREKKESFPLTVTSAQKNPTAFYLCASSIVRGRPGELFFGEGSRLTVL.

This clonotype was recorded many times. The chain uses TRBV5-4 and TRBJ1-2; possibly TRBD1 for D (6 bases). Trimming removed 1 base from V and 5 bases from J, with 15 bases in between. The CDR3 totals 15 residues. Germline CDR1 and CDR2: SGHNT and YYREEE (reference sequence). The CDR3 coding sequence is TGTGCCAGCAGCTTGTCCCCAGGGGAGGGATATGGCTACACCTTC. This codes for CASSLSPGEGYGYTF.

In this sample, this clonotype turned up many times. The chain has TRBV5-1 and TRBJ2-1; 7 nucleotides line up with TRBD1. The CDR3 length is 13 residues. Losses at the gene ends were 6 bases for V and 7 bases for J; bases not matched to a gene: 7. Germline V lookup: CDR1 SGHRS, CDR2 YFSETQ. Here the CDR3 reads CASKTTDRNEQFF. The DNA for the CDR3 is TGCGCCAGCAAAACGACGGACAGGAATGAGCAGTTCTTC.